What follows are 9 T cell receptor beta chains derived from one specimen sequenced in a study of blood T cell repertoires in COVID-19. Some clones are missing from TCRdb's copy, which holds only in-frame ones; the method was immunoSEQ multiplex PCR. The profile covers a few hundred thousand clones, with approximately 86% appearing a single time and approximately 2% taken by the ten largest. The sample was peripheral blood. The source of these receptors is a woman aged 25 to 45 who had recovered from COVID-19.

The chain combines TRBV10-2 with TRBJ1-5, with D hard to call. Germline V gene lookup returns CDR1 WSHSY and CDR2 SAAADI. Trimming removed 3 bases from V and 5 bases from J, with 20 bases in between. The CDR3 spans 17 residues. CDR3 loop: CASSDLSQRGFDQPQHF. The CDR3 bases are TGCGCCAGCAGTGACCTAAGCCAGCGAGGGTTTGATCAGCCCCAGCATTTT.

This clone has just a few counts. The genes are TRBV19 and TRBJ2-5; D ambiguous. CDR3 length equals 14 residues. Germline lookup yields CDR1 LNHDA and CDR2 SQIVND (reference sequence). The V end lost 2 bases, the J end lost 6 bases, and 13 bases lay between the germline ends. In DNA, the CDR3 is TGTGCCAGTAGTATATTCGGCAGTAGCCAGACCCAGTACTTC. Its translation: CASSIFGSSQTQYF.

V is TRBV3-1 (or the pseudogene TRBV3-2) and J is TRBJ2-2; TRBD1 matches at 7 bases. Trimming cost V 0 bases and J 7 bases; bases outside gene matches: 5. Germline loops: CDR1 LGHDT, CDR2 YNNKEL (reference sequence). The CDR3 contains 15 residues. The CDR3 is CASSQDTGAGGELFF. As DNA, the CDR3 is TGTGCCAGCAGCCAAGACACAGGGGCGGGCGGGGAGCTGTTTTTT.

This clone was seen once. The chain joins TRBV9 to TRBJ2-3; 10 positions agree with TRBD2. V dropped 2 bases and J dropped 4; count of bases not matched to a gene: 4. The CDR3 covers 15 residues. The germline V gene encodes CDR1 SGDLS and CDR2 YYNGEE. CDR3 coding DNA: TGTGCCAGCAGCGTCCTAGCGGGAGACCCAGATACGCAGTATTTT. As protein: CASSVLAGDPDTQYF.

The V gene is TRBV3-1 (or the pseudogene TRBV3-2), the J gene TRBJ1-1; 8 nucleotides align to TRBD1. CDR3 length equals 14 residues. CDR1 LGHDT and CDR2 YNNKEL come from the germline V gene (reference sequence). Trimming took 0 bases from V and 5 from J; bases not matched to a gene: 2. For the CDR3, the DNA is TGTGCCAGCAGCCAAGACAGGGGGCGAACTGAAGCTTTCTTT. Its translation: CASSQDRGRTEAFF.

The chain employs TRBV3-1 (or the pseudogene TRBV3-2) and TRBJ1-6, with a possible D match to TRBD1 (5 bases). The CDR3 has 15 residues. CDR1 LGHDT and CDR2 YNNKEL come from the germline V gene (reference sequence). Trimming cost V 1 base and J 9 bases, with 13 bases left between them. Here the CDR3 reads CASSQGGQGSSPLHF. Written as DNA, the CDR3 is TGTGCCAGCAGCCAAGGAGGTCAGGGAAGTTCACCCCTCCACTTT.

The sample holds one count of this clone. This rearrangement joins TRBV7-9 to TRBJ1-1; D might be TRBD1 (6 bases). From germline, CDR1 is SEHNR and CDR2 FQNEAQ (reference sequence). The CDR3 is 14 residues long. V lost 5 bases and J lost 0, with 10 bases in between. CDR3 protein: CASSPNRVNTEAFF. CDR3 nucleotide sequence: TGTGCCAGCAGCCCAAACAGGGTGAACACTGAAGCTTTCTTT. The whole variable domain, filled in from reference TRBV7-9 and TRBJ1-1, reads DTGVSQNPRHKITKRGQNVTFRCDPISEHNRLYWYRQTLGQGPEFLTYFQNEAQLEKSRLLSDRFSAERPKGSFSTLEIQRTEQGDSAMYLCASSPNRVNTEAFFGQGTRLTVV.

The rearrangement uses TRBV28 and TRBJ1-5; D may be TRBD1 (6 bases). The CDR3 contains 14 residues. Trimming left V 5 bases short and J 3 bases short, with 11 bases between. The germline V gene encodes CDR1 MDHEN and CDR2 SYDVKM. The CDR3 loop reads CASSTGLVNQPQHF. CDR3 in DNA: TGTGCCAGCAGTACAGGGCTAGTCAATCAGCCCCAGCATTTT. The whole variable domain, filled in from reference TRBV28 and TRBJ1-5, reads DVKVTQSSRYLVKRTGEKVFLECVQDMDHENMFWYRQDPGLGLRLIYFSYDVKMKEKGDIPEGYSVSREKKERFSLILESASTNQTSMYLCASSTGLVNQPQHFGDGTRLSIL.

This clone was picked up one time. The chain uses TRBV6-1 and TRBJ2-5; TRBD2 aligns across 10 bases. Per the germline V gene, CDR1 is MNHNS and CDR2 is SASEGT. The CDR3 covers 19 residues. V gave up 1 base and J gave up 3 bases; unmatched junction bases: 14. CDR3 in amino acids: CASSEEDWASGSRKETQYF. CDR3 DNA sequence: TGTGCCAGCAGTGAAGAGGATTGGGCTAGCGGGAGCAGGAAAGAGACCCAGTACTTC.